This T cell receptor beta chain was captured in a study of OX40 agonist ivuxolimab in advanced cancers. Study summary: Administration of intravenous ivuxolimab to patients occurred every 2 weeks at 0.01 to 10 mg/kg. Partial responses were observed in three patients, of whom one had hepatocellular carcinoma and two had cutaneous melanoma. General study results and limits: Doses of 0.1 to 3.0 mg/kg were accompanied by clonal expansion of CD4+ and CD8+ blood T cells by week 6. On average, a greater number of expanded clones characterised CD8+ T cells relative to CD4+.

The assay was immunoSEQ multiplex PCR, and TCRdb's table has in-frame clones only and misses some. This sample yields approximately 88,000 clones, of which 88% are seen a single time; 0.25% to 0.35% belongs to the top ten. Germline-derived CDR1 and CDR2 are SGHTA and FQGNSA. The CDR3 covers 16 residues. Trimming cost V 7 bases and J 1 base, with 17 bases left between them. This clone was seen once. Its antigen remains unknown. The sequenced sample was CD4+ or CD8+ T cells sorted from blood, obtained in a trial of the OX40 agonist ivuxolimab. The sequence derives from an adult with an advanced solid tumor such as melanoma, head and neck, liver or kidney cancer. The V call is TRBV7-2, the J call TRBJ2-1; D is possibly TRBD2 (6 bases). CDR3 nucleotides: TGTGCCAGCAAACTAGAAGCGGGTGCTTCCTACAATGAGCAGTTCTTC. This codes for CASKLEAGASYNEQFF.